These 28 T cell receptor beta chains were sequenced from one sample in a study of cytomegalovirus exposure and HLA in healthy donors. Sequenced by immunoSEQ multiplex PCR; TCRdb stores in-frame clones only, minus some. The sample lists some 64,000 clones, around 96% occurring once. Material: PBMCs. The receptors derive from a woman under 30 in good health and CMV-seronegative.

This rearrangement joins TRBV5-1 to TRBJ2-3, with D tentatively TRBD2 (7 bases). The CDR3 loop spans 16 amino acids. CDR1 is SGHRS and CDR2 is YFSETQ in the germline V gene. V lost 4 bases, J lost 4 bases, and 19 bases lay in between. In DNA form, the CDR3 reads TGCGCCAGCAGCCCCACTGGGCGGGGGCCCTCAGATACGCAGTATTTT. This encodes CASSPTGRGPSDTQYF.

This chain connects TRBV25-1 to TRBJ1-1; 7 positions match TRBD1. The germline V gene has CDR1 MGHDK and CDR2 SYGVNS. Trimming at V came to 6 bases and at J to 9 bases, leaving 7 bases not matched to a gene. The CDR3 consists of 12 residues. In nucleotides, the CDR3 is TGTGCCAGCAGGGGGGCAGGGGGAAAAGCTTTCTTT. Translation: CASRGAGGKAFF. The full variable domain, completed using reference TRBV25-1 and TRBJ1-1, is EADIYQTPRYLVIGTGKKITLECSQTMGHDKMYWYQQDPGMELHLIHYSYGVNSTEKGDLSSESTVSRIRTEHFPLTLESARPSHTSQYLCASRGAGGKAFFGQGTRLTVV.

This chain connects TRBV6-1 to TRBJ2-7; 9 bases are shared with TRBD1. Germline lookup yields CDR1 MNHNS and CDR2 SASEGT. V dropped 8 bases and J dropped 3; count of bases not matched to a gene: 5. The CDR3 sequence is 13 residues long. CDR3 in amino acids: CASATGQGYEQYF. The CDR3 DNA follows: TGTGCCAGCGCGACGGGACAGGGCTACGAGCAGTACTTC.

The rearrangement links TRBV30 to TRBJ2-7, with TRBD1 matching over 9 bases. CDR1 and CDR2 from the germline V gene are GTSNPN and SVGIG (reference sequence). Losses at the gene ends were 2 bases for V and 3 bases for J; bases not matched to a gene: 2. This CDR3 has 13 amino acids. CDR3: CAWSPGQGYEQYF. CDR3 DNA sequence: TGTGCCTGGAGTCCGGGACAGGGCTACGAGCAGTACTTC.

This clone was observed a single time. The chain has TRBV10-3 and TRBJ2-4; 10 nucleotides align to TRBD2. The CDR3 loop spans 18 amino acids. V lost 4 bases and J lost 0; bases outside the gene matches: 9. Per germline, CDR1 ENHRY and CDR2 SYGVKD. CDR3 coding DNA: TGTGCCATCAGTGTGGGACTAGCGTTCCCCCGAGCCAAAAACATTCAGTACTTC. Residues: CAISVGLAFPRAKNIQYF.

J is TRBJ2-1 and V is TRBV7-9, with 8 nucleotides matching TRBD2. The CDR3 is 17 amino acids. Trimming cost V 10 bases and J 7 bases; bases outside gene matches: 21. Germline CDR1 and CDR2: SEHNR and FQNEAQ (reference sequence). The CDR3 sequence: CATPPGPGGLAINEQFF. CDR3 nucleotide sequence: TGTGCCACCCCACCGGGACCGGGAGGGCTGGCGATTAATGAGCAGTTCTTC.

This chain joins TRBV7-2 and TRBJ2-1, with 7 bases lining up with TRBD2. This CDR3 has 14 residues. J lost 6 bases, V lost 6 bases, and 8 bases had no gene match. CDR1 SGHTA and CDR2 FQGNSA come from the germline V gene. The CDR3 here is CASRPSASGNEQFF. As DNA, the CDR3 is TGTGCCAGCAGACCCTCCGCTAGCGGCAATGAGCAGTTCTTC.

This clone appeared once. The V call is TRBV4-1, the J call TRBJ2-7, with 9 bases that match TRBD1. The CDR3 has 15 residues. Germline values: CDR1 MGHRA, CDR2 YSYEKL. With 4 bases clipped from V and 3 bases from J, the junction kept 7 bases outside the gene matches. CDR3 region: CASSRQGDTDYEQYF. The CDR3 DNA reads TGCGCCAGCAGCCGACAGGGGGACACGGACTACGAGCAGTACTTC.

This chain joins TRBV29-1 and TRBJ2-2; D not resolved. Trimming took 4 bases from V and 8 from J, leaving 8 bases between them. CDR1 and CDR2 from the germline V gene are SQVTM and ANQGSEA. The CDR3 covers 11 residues. The CDR3 nucleotides are TGCAGCGTTGTATCCGCGGGGGAGCTGTTTTTT. This sequence encodes CSVVSAGELFF.

The chain has TRBV19 and TRBJ2-1; TRBD2 matches at 7 bases. From germline, CDR1 is LNHDA and CDR2 SQIVND (reference sequence). The CDR3 is 15 residues long. V lost 1 base, J lost 5 bases, and 5 bases stayed unmatched. In DNA form, the CDR3 reads TGTGCCAGTAGTATAGGGCCAGCGGGGAACAATGAGCAGTTCTTC. Its translation: CASSIGPAGNNEQFF.

In this sample, this clone turned up a few times. The gene calls are TRBV7-9 and TRBJ2-6; the match to TRBD1 covers 10 bases. The CDR3 is 19 amino acids. V trimming: 1 base; J trimming: 10 bases; junction bases outside the gene matches: 16. CDR1 and CDR2 from the germline V gene are SEHNR and FQNEAQ (reference sequence). CDR3 amino acids: CASSLGVGTGAQRGNVLTF. CDR3 coding DNA: TGTGCCAGCAGCTTAGGGGTGGGGACAGGGGCCCAGAGGGGAAACGTCCTGACTTTC.

The count of this clone is one. The rearrangement links TRBV5-1 to TRBJ2-2, with 13 bases that match TRBD2. Germline CDR1 SGHRS, CDR2 YFSETQ. V lost 4 bases, J lost 8 bases, and 5 bases stayed unmatched. The CDR3 has 15 residues. CDR3 region: CASSPGTSGTGELFF. CDR3 bases: TGCGCCAGCAGCCCCGGGACTAGCGGGACTGGGGAGCTGTTTTTT.

The chain recombines TRBV15 with TRBJ2-1, with TRBD1 matching 8 bases. J was trimmed by 2 bases and V by 4 bases; bases with no gene match: 7. Germline V gene sequence: CDR1 LNHNV, CDR2 YYDKDF (reference sequence). CDR3 size: 16 residues. DNA for the CDR3: TGTGCCACCAGCACTAGGACAGGGAAAACCTACAATGAGCAGTTCTTC. It translates to CATSTRTGKTYNEQFF.

The chain couples TRBV28 to TRBJ2-7; no definite D call. V was clipped by 3 bases and J by 9 bases, with 15 bases between them. The CDR3 runs 13 residues. Germline values: CDR1 MDHEN, CDR2 SYDVKM. CDR3 nucleotides: TGTGCCAGCAGTTTTAAGGCTCCACCGGGGCAGTACTTC. This sequence encodes CASSFKAPPGQYF.

V and J are TRBV7-3 and TRBJ2-2, with 8 positions matching TRBD2. Germline trimming cut 4 bases from V and 6 bases from J; bases unmatched to any gene: 10. CDR1 and CDR2 (germline): SGHTA, FQGTGA. The CDR3 runs to 16 residues. The DNA for the CDR3 is TGTGCCAGCAGCTCCCGTGGGGGACTAGGGTCCGGGGAGCTGTTTTTT. This encodes CASSSRGGLGSGELFF.

V is TRBV28 and J is TRBJ1-5; D gene uncertain. Deletions cut 5 bases from V and 12 bases from J, with 8 bases between. Germline assignment: CDR1 MDHEN and CDR2 SYDVKM. The CDR3 is 10 amino acids. This CDR3 reads CASSRTFQHF. CDR3 nucleotide sequence: TGTGCCAGCAGTCGGACTTTCCAGCATTTT.

The V gene is TRBV14, the J gene TRBJ2-3, with 9 bases matching TRBD2. Germline-derived CDR1 and CDR2 are SGHDN and FVKESK. The CDR3 spans 16 residues. The trim removed 4 bases at V and 2 bases at J, leaving 7 bases unmatched. CDR3 sequence: CASSPAAGGITDTQYF. CDR3 nucleotides: TGTGCCAGCAGCCCGGCGGCGGGAGGGATCACAGATACGCAGTATTTT.

The chain carries TRBV11-2 and TRBJ2-2; 8 bases fit TRBD2. V was clipped by 5 bases and J by 1 base; unmatched bases: 9. CDR3 length equals 17 residues. The germline gives CDR1 SGHAT, CDR2 FQNNGV. This CDR3 reads CASSIGRLAKNTGELFF. CDR3 sequence (DNA): TGTGCCAGCAGCATCGGGCGACTAGCGAAGAACACCGGGGAGCTGTTTTTT. The full variable domain, completed using reference TRBV11-2 and TRBJ2-2, is EAGVAQSPRYKIIEKRQSVAFWCNPISGHATLYWYQQILGQGPKLLIQFQNNGVVDDSQLPKDRFSAERLKGVDSTLKIQPAKLEDSAVYLCASSIGRLAKNTGELFFGEGSRLTVL.

This clone has just a few counts. CDR3 protein: CASSDPPRGAGTDTQYF. DNA of the CDR3: TGTGCCAGCAGTGACCCACCCCGGGGGGCCGGCACAGATACGCAGTATTTT. The chain uses TRBV6-4 and TRBJ2-3, with a weak D call TRBD2 (7 bases). The CDR3 consists of 17 residues. V lost 2 bases, J lost 1 base, and 16 bases lay in between. Germline-derived CDR1 and CDR2 are MRHNA and SNTAGT.

The chain employs TRBV10-3 and TRBJ1-4, with D perhaps TRBD1 (6 bases). The CDR3 contains 13 residues. Germline values: CDR1 ENHRY, CDR2 SYGVKD. V lost 10 bases and J lost 8, with 17 bases in between. This chain's CDR3 is CATTDSPEEKLFF. The CDR3 nucleotides read TGTGCCACCACGGACAGCCCCGAGGAAAAACTGTTTTTT.

The chain joins TRBV10-3 to TRBJ2-7; 9 nucleotides align to TRBD1. V gave up 3 bases and J gave up 2 bases; unmatched junction bases: 5. This CDR3 is 15 amino acids long. Germline assignment: CDR1 ENHRY and CDR2 SYGVKD. CDR3 in DNA: TGTGCCATCAGTGATGCTACAGGGGGCCCCTACGAGCAGTACTTC. It encodes CAISDATGGPYEQYF.

A single count supports this clone. This chain connects TRBV6-6 to TRBJ1-1; TRBD1 is a possible D gene (6 bases). CDR1 is MNHNY and CDR2 is SVGAGI in the germline V gene (reference sequence). Trimming stripped 4 bases from V and 1 base from J, with 10 bases between. The length of the CDR3 is 14 residues. The CDR3 nucleotides read TGTGCCAGCAGTTGGGGGACACGGAACACTGAAGCTTTCTTT. As protein: CASSWGTRNTEAFF.

This clone showed up just once. This chain joins TRBV28 and TRBJ2-7; tentative D call: TRBD2 (6 bases). The CDR3 consists of 10 residues. V was clipped by 7 bases and J by 6 bases, with 7 bases between them. Germline lookup yields CDR1 MDHEN and CDR2 SYDVKM. The CDR3 region is CASMEGEQYF. As DNA, the CDR3 is TGTGCCAGCATGGAGGGCGAGCAGTACTTC.

The J gene is TRBJ2-7, the V gene TRBV7-2; D is possibly TRBD1 (5 bases). The CDR3 has 14 residues. Trimming took off 1 base at V and 9 bases at J, with 16 bases between the two ends. Germline CDR1 SGHTA, CDR2 FQGNSA. CDR3: CASSLGGSLRGQYF. CDR3 in DNA: TGTGCCAGCAGCTTAGGGGGCAGCCTACGAGGGCAGTACTTC.

V gene TRBV12-5 combines with J gene TRBJ2-1; 7 positions agree with TRBD1. In germline, CDR1 is LGHNT, CDR2 FRNRAP. The CDR3 spans 16 residues. V shed 3 bases and J 3 bases; nucleotides not matched to a gene: 8. The CDR3 spells CASGFGDRVNYNEQFF. CDR3 nucleotide sequence: TGTGCTAGTGGTTTCGGAGACAGGGTTAACTACAATGAGCAGTTCTTC.

The table lists this clone with a count of one. The chain is built from TRBV6-5 and TRBJ2-3; D perhaps matches TRBD2 (6 bases). Germline loops: CDR1 MNHEY, CDR2 SVGAGI. Trimming pared 4 bases from V and 4 bases from J, leaving 9 bases between. This CDR3 contains 13 residues. This CDR3 is CASSSTGADTQYF. The CDR3, as DNA: TGTGCCAGCAGTTCCACGGGAGCAGATACGCAGTATTTT.

A single count supports this clone. The genes are TRBV18 and TRBJ2-3; D unclear. CDR1 KGHSH and CDR2 LQKENI come from the germline V gene. The CDR3 consists of 15 residues. V lost 6 bases and J lost 1, with 14 bases in between. CDR3 protein: CASSDAGLGTDTQYF. The CDR3 coding sequence is TGTGCCAGCTCCGATGCCGGGTTGGGCACAGATACGCAGTATTTT.

The V and J genes are TRBV5-1 and TRBJ2-5; 9 bases are a match to TRBD1. Germline assignment: CDR1 SGHRS and CDR2 YFSETQ. The V gene end was trimmed by 4 bases and the J gene end by 5 bases; junction bases not matched to a gene: 6. This CDR3 is built from 14 residues. The CDR3 DNA follows: TGCGCCAGCAGCCCGACAGGGGGAATCGAGACCCAGTACTTC. Translation: CASSPTGGIETQYF.